Listed below are T cell receptor beta chains from one sample, sequenced in a study of shared T cell receptors in the human thymus. Profiling relied on immunoSEQ multiplex PCR, and the TCRdb table lists in-frame clones only, not all of them. The sample includes 630,000 or so clones, about 87% of them seen just once. The same sample was also studied in work on human thymus T cells.

The specimen sequenced was thymocytes. These receptors all come from a boy in the first two years of life with a congenital heart defect. The conserved cysteine and the conserved F or W are not part of the CDR3 here. Clone size is given for some rows only: seen once, a few or many times, or a class if the clone is expanded.

clone size | V gene | CDR3 protein
once | TRBV5-1 | ASSLVLAGVTDTQY
. | TRBV28 | ASTCQQGNYEQY
. | TRBV7-9 | ASGSRSIPVYT
. | TRBV27 | ASSRDKKTNGYT
. | TRBV2 | ASSVGGEVKETQY
. | TRBV6-1 | ASSTGGFYGYT
once | TRBV27 | ASSLSPAGGSQPQH
. | TRBV5-1 | ASSLADQYDTDTQY
few | TRBV29-1 | SVAPLAGRGDTQY
. | TRBV7-2 | ASKLGVTGNPNYEQY
. | TRBV5-5 | ASSTGTVNTEAF
. | TRBV5-1 | ASSPSPLSASSTDTQY
. | TRBV29-1 | SVDQPTGTGANVLT
. | TRBV19 | ASSIGAGGRQETQY
. | TRBV27 | ASSSTRLGGKSF
. | TRBV4-2 | ASSQGKAVGLAASEQY
. | TRBV28 | ASSRKDRVNNSPLH
. | TRBV6-5 | ASSPTGAYEQY
. | TRBV5-6 | ASSLASGSGQGSYEQY
. | TRBV6-5 | ASSPPRGRETQY
. | TRBV7-2 | ASRYPGQGEGYGYT
. | TRBV6-6 | ASSPRTFKNIQY
. | TRBV13 | ASSRRDFRYEQY
. | TRBV6-1 | ASSEGGGPGGYT
. | TRBV6-5 | ASSWERGDNEQF
. | TRBV27 | ASSSWTDNTEAF
. | TRBV6-1 | ASSGRNTEAF
. | TRBV11-3 | ASSLGVRGVYGYT
. | TRBV18 | ASSPRFHLGLAGSYEQY
. | TRBV5-4 | ASSLGQKHATNEKLF
few | TRBV28 | ASSSEDREGATNEKLF
. | TRBV6-1 | ASRVDRGREEKLF
. | TRBV29-1 | SVSQGAQGYT
. | TRBV7-9 | ASSLGGQPYEQY
. | TRBV27 | ASSSGDFGELF
. | TRBV25-1 | ASSDSIQGADQPQH
. | TRBV2 | ASSEVPGPTGMAPYEQY
. | TRBV6-5 | ASSSRQGGYEQY
. | TRBV27 | ASSFRLAGVTFYNEQF
. | TRBV20-1 | SATTETQY
. | TRBV18 | ASSHYAGNQPQH
. | TRBV28 | ASGRGLAGWEQF
. | TRBV15 | ATSRAGQPFHSGNTIY
. | TRBV9 | ASSTLAGHTGELF
. | TRBV5-6 | ASSLDRGHYNEQF
. | TRBV27 | ASSFFPGKLYEQY